The rows below give T cell receptor beta chains drawn from one sample of a study of human T cells and chemical hapten exposure. Each CDR3 protein gets one entry after TCRdb re-called the RACE reads with MiXCR. The data hold about 82,000 distinct CDR3 sequences, with approximately 11% observed a single time. The sequenced sample was whole blood, obtained in connection with sensitization to the hapten diphenylcyclopropenone (DPC). The receptors stem from a woman in her 50s with alopecia areata. Some clones in this sample may be carry-over from other donors' samples. CDR3s leave out the opening cysteine and the closing phenylalanine or tryptophan. Each record gives: CDR3 protein, J gene, V gene.

ASSQDSRGVQPQH TRBJ1-5 TRBV4-3
ASSLGRGQETQY TRBJ2-5 TRBV7-7
ASSQDAPGGHLQETQY TRBJ2-5 TRBV4-2
ASSPLAGVEETQY TRBJ2-5 TRBV4-2
ASSSDQLGEQY TRBJ2-7 TRBV5-1
ASSKQLNTEAF TRBJ1-1 TRBV6-1
ASSSQGLDGYT TRBJ1-2 TRBV12-3/TRBV12-4
ASSGQGLMDSPLH TRBJ1-6 TRBV5-5
ASSSRYQKTSYEQY TRBJ2-7 TRBV5-1
ASKGLAGAYNEQF TRBJ2-1 TRBV6-1
ASSPQTSVYTGELF TRBJ2-2 TRBV11-2
ASSDWGGGPNTEAF TRBJ1-1 TRBV5-1
ATSLDRGPCTDTQY TRBJ2-3 TRBV24-1
ASSNRQVTGGELF TRBJ2-2 TRBV7-3
ASSKYHYNEQF TRBJ2-1 TRBV27
AISERAGSYEQY TRBJ2-7 TRBV10-3
ASTTTGTYNSPLH TRBJ1-6 TRBV7-2
AWSALKEKLF TRBJ1-4 TRBV30
ASSVQGATNTGELF TRBJ2-2 TRBV7-2
ASNTGAVRGYGYT TRBJ1-2 TRBV6-6
ASSLGDRYTEAF TRBJ1-1 TRBV12-3/TRBV12-4
ASSLGHFYEQY TRBJ2-7 TRBV7-9
ASSVGTGNYEQY TRBJ2-7 TRBV9
ASSLDGGNTIY TRBJ1-3 TRBV3-1
SVLPGPNTEAF TRBJ1-1 TRBV29-1
ASSFEGANQPQH TRBJ1-5 TRBV7-9
SVIPGTGSGNTIY TRBJ1-3 TRBV29-1
ASSLELVIDTQY TRBJ2-3 TRBV5-1
AGGGGRNNEQF TRBJ2-1 TRBV2
ASTEQAGLSIDEAF TRBJ1-1 TRBV6-4
SARGAGGRAYEQY TRBJ2-7 TRBV20-1